This is a list of T cell receptor beta chains from one sample in a study of identical twins. A single record per CDR3 protein comes from TCRdb applying MiXCR to the 5' RACE reads. The sample contains about 220,000 distinct CDR3 sequences, approximately 6.8% of which appear only once. The same specimen was also included in a second study, on yellow fever vaccine responses in identical twins.

The specimen was CD8+ T cells sorted from blood. The receptors originated from a woman between 18 and 30 years old in good health. CDR3s include the opening cysteine and the closing phenylalanine or tryptophan. The order of the fields is J gene, V gene, D gene, clone size, CDR3 protein, CDR3 DNA. A D gene is named only where the DNA matches it firmly. A row's size may be missing; if present it is once, few, many or a size class.

j_call: TRBJ2-1
v_call: TRBV4-1
d_call: TRBD2
clone_size: few
cdr3_aa: CASSQEAAGVNNEQFF
cdr3_nt: TGCGCCAGCAGCCAAGAAGCAGCGGGGGTGAACAATGAGCAGTTCTTC

j_call: TRBJ2-1
v_call: TRBV7-3
d_call: NA
clone_size: many
cdr3_aa: CASSLGSPSSYNEQFF
cdr3_nt: TGTGCCAGCAGCTTAGGTAGTCCCAGCTCCTACAATGAGCAGTTCTTC

j_call: TRBJ1-1
v_call: TRBV29-1
d_call: NA
clone_size: few
cdr3_aa: CSGREAFF
cdr3_nt: TGCAGTGGGCGTGAAGCTTTCTTT

j_call: TRBJ1-6
v_call: TRBV5-4
d_call: TRBD1
clone_size: NA
cdr3_aa: CASSGGGQGSSPLHF
cdr3_nt: TGTGCCAGCAGTGGGGGGGGACAGGGATCTTCACCCCTCCACTTT

j_call: TRBJ2-7
v_call: TRBV27
d_call: NA
clone_size: many
cdr3_aa: CASSYIAGSSYEQYF
cdr3_nt: TGTGCCAGCAGCTACATTGCCGGGAGCTCCTACGAGCAGTACTTC

j_call: TRBJ2-1
v_call: TRBV6-2/TRBV6-3
d_call: TRBD2
clone_size: NA
cdr3_aa: CASTRTSGNEQFF
cdr3_nt: TGTGCCAGCACCAGGACTAGCGGAAATGAGCAGTTCTTC

j_call: TRBJ2-1
v_call: TRBV2
d_call: NA
clone_size: medium-sized
cdr3_aa: CASSDWAGVSFNEQFF
cdr3_nt: TGTGCCAGCAGTGATTGGGCAGGGGTATCCTTCAATGAGCAGTTCTTC

j_call: TRBJ2-1
v_call: TRBV4-1
d_call: NA
clone_size: many
cdr3_aa: CASSQDRAGAYNEQFF
cdr3_nt: TGCGCCAGCAGCCAAGATAGGGCAGGGGCCTACAATGAGCAGTTCTTC

j_call: TRBJ2-2
v_call: TRBV11-3
d_call: TRBD2
clone_size: NA
cdr3_aa: CASSPLAGENTGELFF
cdr3_nt: TGTGCCAGCAGCCCCTTAGCGGGGGAGAACACCGGGGAGCTGTTTTTT

j_call: TRBJ2-1
v_call: TRBV3-1
d_call: NA
clone_size: many
cdr3_aa: CASSHFASYNEQFF
cdr3_nt: TGTGCCAGCAGCCACTTTGCCTCCTACAATGAGCAGTTCTTC

j_call: TRBJ2-7
v_call: TRBV7-9
d_call: NA
clone_size: NA
cdr3_aa: CASSWENYEQYF
cdr3_nt: TGTGCCAGCAGCTGGGAGAACTACGAGCAGTACTTC

j_call: TRBJ2-7
v_call: TRBV28
d_call: NA
clone_size: few
cdr3_aa: CASSLLELGPAIDEQYF
cdr3_nt: TGTGCCAGCAGTTTATTGGAGTTGGGCCCCGCTATTGATGAGCAGTACTTC

j_call: TRBJ2-3
v_call: TRBV27
d_call: TRBD2
clone_size: few
cdr3_aa: CASKSRRGTLTDTQYF
cdr3_nt: TGTGCCAGCAAATCGAGGCGGGGGACTCTCACAGATACGCAGTATTTT

j_call: TRBJ2-7
v_call: TRBV29-1
d_call: NA
clone_size: many
cdr3_aa: CSAKTPGTSSYEQYF
cdr3_nt: TGCAGCGCCAAAACCCCAGGGACCTCCTCATACGAGCAGTACTTC

j_call: TRBJ2-3
v_call: TRBV4-2
d_call: TRBD1
clone_size: few
cdr3_aa: CASSQDYWTGPADTQYF
cdr3_nt: TGTGCCAGCAGCCAAGACTATTGGACAGGGCCTGCGGATACGCAGTATTTT

j_call: TRBJ2-2
v_call: TRBV7-9
d_call: TRBD1
clone_size: NA
cdr3_aa: CASSTTRTGSSTGELFF
cdr3_nt: TGTGCCAGCAGCACTACTAGGACAGGGTCGAGCACCGGGGAGCTGTTTTTT

j_call: TRBJ2-3
v_call: TRBV14
d_call: NA
clone_size: many
cdr3_aa: CASSQEWGRSTDTQYF
cdr3_nt: TGTGCCAGCAGCCAAGAATGGGGGAGGAGCACAGATACGCAGTATTTT

j_call: TRBJ2-1
v_call: TRBV3-1
d_call: NA
clone_size: NA
cdr3_aa: CASSQGRGDTYNEQFF
cdr3_nt: TGTGCCAGCAGCCAAGGGCGGGGCGATACCTACAATGAGCAGTTCTTC

j_call: TRBJ2-1
v_call: TRBV29-1
d_call: NA
clone_size: many
cdr3_aa: CSVGRIGAYNEQFF
cdr3_nt: TGCAGCGTTGGCCGTATCGGGGCCTACAATGAGCAGTTCTTC

j_call: TRBJ2-5
v_call: TRBV29-1
d_call: NA
clone_size: NA
cdr3_aa: CSVEDPAGGVETQYF
cdr3_nt: TGCAGCGTTGAAGATCCGGCAGGGGGGGTTGAGACCCAGTACTTC

j_call: TRBJ2-7
v_call: TRBV28
d_call: NA
clone_size: NA
cdr3_aa: CASTPVGAYEQYF
cdr3_nt: TGTGCCAGCACCCCCGTTGGGGCCTACGAGCAGTACTTC

j_call: TRBJ1-5
v_call: TRBV3-1
d_call: TRBD1
clone_size: few
cdr3_aa: CASSQDIGTGSQPQHF
cdr3_nt: TGTGCCAGCAGCCAAGATATAGGGACAGGGTCGCAGCCCCAGCATTTT

j_call: TRBJ2-3
v_call: TRBV7-8
d_call: TRBD2
clone_size: few
cdr3_aa: CASSLATSGGADTQYF
cdr3_nt: TGTGCCAGCAGCTTAGCAACTAGCGGGGGAGCAGATACGCAGTATTTT

j_call: TRBJ2-7
v_call: TRBV7-9
d_call: TRBD2
clone_size: many
cdr3_aa: CASNSGRVGYEQYF
cdr3_nt: TGTGCCAGCAATAGCGGGAGGGTGGGCTACGAGCAGTACTTC

j_call: TRBJ2-1
v_call: TRBV5-1
d_call: NA
clone_size: many
cdr3_aa: CASSLYSAFSYNEQFF
cdr3_nt: TGCGCCAGCAGCTTGTATTCGGCATTCTCCTACAATGAGCAGTTCTTC

j_call: TRBJ2-3
v_call: TRBV4-1
d_call: TRBD2
clone_size: many
cdr3_aa: CASSQDPLAGGTDTQYF
cdr3_nt: TGCGCCAGCAGCCAAGATCCCCTAGCGGGAGGCACAGATACGCAGTATTTT

j_call: TRBJ1-5
v_call: TRBV20-1
d_call: TRBD1
clone_size: many
cdr3_aa: CSARGTGQPQHF
cdr3_nt: TGCAGTGCTAGAGGGACAGGGCAGCCCCAGCATTTT

j_call: TRBJ2-3
v_call: TRBV6-1
d_call: NA
clone_size: NA
cdr3_aa: CASSAFGGAGTDTQYF
cdr3_nt: TGTGCCAGCAGCGCGTTCGGTGGGGCTGGCACAGATACGCAGTATTTT

j_call: TRBJ1-4
v_call: TRBV11-2
d_call: NA
clone_size: many
cdr3_aa: CASSQQVGKLFF
cdr3_nt: TGTGCCAGCAGCCAACAAGTTGGAAAACTGTTTTTT

j_call: TRBJ2-2
v_call: TRBV28
d_call: TRBD1
clone_size: NA
cdr3_aa: CASSLPTTGSFSNTGELFF
cdr3_nt: TGTGCCAGCAGTTTACCGACGACAGGGTCTTTTTCCAACACCGGGGAGCTGTTTTTT

j_call: TRBJ2-7
v_call: TRBV10-3
d_call: NA
clone_size: many
cdr3_aa: CAISGGGIYEQYF
cdr3_nt: TGTGCCATCAGTGGGGGCGGAATATACGAGCAGTACTTC

j_call: TRBJ1-2
v_call: TRBV7-9
d_call: NA
clone_size: many
cdr3_aa: CASSLAEGYTF
cdr3_nt: TGTGCCAGCAGCCTGGCGGAGGGCTACACCTTC

j_call: TRBJ1-5
v_call: TRBV12-3/TRBV12-4
d_call: NA
clone_size: many
cdr3_aa: CASSYAGNPQPQHF
cdr3_nt: TGTGCCAGCAGCTACGCAGGGAACCCTCAGCCCCAGCATTTT

j_call: TRBJ1-1
v_call: TRBV7-8
d_call: TRBD1
clone_size: many
cdr3_aa: CASSAFPKTGGAVAEAFF
cdr3_nt: TGTGCCAGCAGCGCCTTTCCAAAGACAGGGGGCGCGGTAGCTGAAGCTTTCTTT

j_call: TRBJ2-1
v_call: TRBV9
d_call: TRBD1
clone_size: NA
cdr3_aa: CASRGQANEQFF
cdr3_nt: TGTGCCAGCAGAGGACAGGCAAATGAGCAGTTCTTC

j_call: TRBJ1-1
v_call: TRBV29-1
d_call: NA
clone_size: NA
cdr3_aa: CSAKWGDTEAFF
cdr3_nt: TGCAGCGCCAAATGGGGGGATACTGAAGCTTTCTTT

j_call: TRBJ2-1
v_call: TRBV6-4
d_call: NA
clone_size: many
cdr3_aa: CASSRGPGDYNEQFF
cdr3_nt: TGTGCCAGCAGTAGAGGGCCGGGCGATTACAATGAGCAGTTCTTC

j_call: TRBJ2-2
v_call: TRBV5-4
d_call: NA
clone_size: few
cdr3_aa: CASSLLTTTGELFF
cdr3_nt: TGTGCCAGCAGCTTGTTGACGACAACCGGGGAGCTGTTTTTT

j_call: TRBJ2-2
v_call: TRBV20-1
d_call: TRBD2
clone_size: many
cdr3_aa: CSWERENTGELFF
cdr3_nt: TGCAGCTGGGAGCGGGAGAACACCGGGGAGCTGTTTTTT

j_call: TRBJ2-3
v_call: TRBV18
d_call: NA
clone_size: few
cdr3_aa: CASSPPFDSRSDTQYF
cdr3_nt: TGTGCCAGCTCACCACCTTTTGATAGCAGATCAGATACGCAGTATTTT

j_call: TRBJ2-7
v_call: TRBV7-8
d_call: TRBD2
clone_size: NA
cdr3_aa: CASRGTSGSYEQYF
cdr3_nt: TGTGCCAGCCGAGGGACTAGCGGCTCCTACGAGCAGTACTTC

j_call: TRBJ1-1
v_call: TRBV4-1
d_call: NA
clone_size: NA
cdr3_aa: CASSQAFLGDTEAFF
cdr3_nt: TGCGCCAGCAGCCAAGCGTTCCTCGGGGACACTGAAGCTTTCTTT

j_call: TRBJ1-1
v_call: TRBV10-2
d_call: NA
clone_size: once
cdr3_aa: CASSEVELGVTEAFF
cdr3_nt: TGCGCCAGCAGTGAGGTAGAATTGGGGGTCACTGAAGCTTTCTTT

j_call: TRBJ1-2
v_call: TRBV12-3/TRBV12-4
d_call: NA
clone_size: many
cdr3_aa: CASSWDTTNGYTF
cdr3_nt: TGTGCCAGCAGTTGGGACACAACCAATGGCTACACCTTC

j_call: TRBJ2-7
v_call: TRBV5-6
d_call: NA
clone_size: few
cdr3_aa: CASSGGRSYEQYF
cdr3_nt: TGTGCCAGCAGTGGGGGTCGATCCTACGAGCAGTACTTC

j_call: TRBJ1-2
v_call: TRBV7-9
d_call: NA
clone_size: NA
cdr3_aa: CASWGGTYGYTF
cdr3_nt: TGTGCCAGCTGGGGCGGAACCTATGGCTACACCTTC

j_call: TRBJ2-2
v_call: TRBV4-1
d_call: NA
clone_size: few
cdr3_aa: CASSQAGRDTSDTGELFF
cdr3_nt: TGCGCCAGCAGCCAAGCAGGGAGGGACACCTCTGACACCGGGGAGCTGTTTTTT

j_call: TRBJ2-2
v_call: TRBV5-1
d_call: TRBD1
clone_size: many
cdr3_aa: CASSCGQGRWLTNTGELFF
cdr3_nt: TGCGCCAGCAGCTGCGGACAGGGTCGATGGCTTACGAACACCGGGGAGCTGTTTTTT

j_call: TRBJ2-7
v_call: TRBV7-8
d_call: NA
clone_size: few
cdr3_aa: CASRDIAYEQYF
cdr3_nt: TGTGCCAGCCGGGACATCGCCTACGAGCAGTACTTC

j_call: TRBJ2-5
v_call: TRBV10-1
d_call: NA
clone_size: NA
cdr3_aa: CASSEGRVVETQYF
cdr3_nt: TGCGCCAGCAGTGAGGGCAGGGTGGTAGAGACCCAGTACTTC

j_call: TRBJ1-2
v_call: TRBV5-8
d_call: NA
clone_size: few
cdr3_aa: CASSLEWYGYTF
cdr3_nt: TGTGCCAGCAGCTTGGAGTGGTATGGCTACACCTTC

j_call: TRBJ2-1
v_call: TRBV12-3/TRBV12-4
d_call: TRBD1
clone_size: NA
cdr3_aa: CASNSGQGVYNEQFF
cdr3_nt: TGTGCCAGCAACTCGGGACAGGGTGTTTACAATGAGCAGTTCTTC

j_call: TRBJ2-3
v_call: TRBV7-9
d_call: NA
clone_size: many
cdr3_aa: CASSPGGDTQYF
cdr3_nt: TGTGCCAGCAGCCCCGGAGGAGATACGCAGTATTTT

j_call: TRBJ2-7
v_call: TRBV27
d_call: NA
clone_size: NA
cdr3_aa: CASRGGRSSYEQYF
cdr3_nt: TGTGCCAGCAGAGGGGGACGGAGCTCCTACGAGCAGTACTTC

j_call: TRBJ1-2
v_call: TRBV4-1
d_call: TRBD1
clone_size: NA
cdr3_aa: CASSQERQGNYGYTF
cdr3_nt: TGCGCCAGCAGCCAGGAAAGACAGGGGAACTATGGCTACACCTTC

j_call: TRBJ2-1
v_call: TRBV5-1
d_call: NA
clone_size: many
cdr3_aa: CASSPPGLSYNEQFF
cdr3_nt: TGCGCCAGCAGCCCCCCGGGACTTTCCTACAATGAGCAGTTCTTC

j_call: TRBJ1-5
v_call: TRBV3-1
d_call: NA
clone_size: few
cdr3_aa: CASSQDAAYQPQHF
cdr3_nt: TGTGCCAGCAGCCAAGACGCGGCTTATCAGCCCCAGCATTTT

j_call: TRBJ1-5
v_call: TRBV12-3/TRBV12-4
d_call: NA
clone_size: many
cdr3_aa: CASSPPPGASYQPQHF
cdr3_nt: TGTGCCAGCAGTCCCCCCCCGGGGGCGAGTTATCAGCCCCAGCATTTT

j_call: TRBJ2-1
v_call: TRBV27
d_call: NA
clone_size: few
cdr3_aa: CASSFGEFF
cdr3_nt: TGTGCCAGCAGTTTCGGGGAGTTCTTC

j_call: TRBJ2-1
v_call: TRBV28
d_call: TRBD2
clone_size: few
cdr3_aa: CASSFERGGYNEQFF
cdr3_nt: TGTGCCAGCAGTTTCGAGCGGGGGGGATACAATGAGCAGTTCTTC